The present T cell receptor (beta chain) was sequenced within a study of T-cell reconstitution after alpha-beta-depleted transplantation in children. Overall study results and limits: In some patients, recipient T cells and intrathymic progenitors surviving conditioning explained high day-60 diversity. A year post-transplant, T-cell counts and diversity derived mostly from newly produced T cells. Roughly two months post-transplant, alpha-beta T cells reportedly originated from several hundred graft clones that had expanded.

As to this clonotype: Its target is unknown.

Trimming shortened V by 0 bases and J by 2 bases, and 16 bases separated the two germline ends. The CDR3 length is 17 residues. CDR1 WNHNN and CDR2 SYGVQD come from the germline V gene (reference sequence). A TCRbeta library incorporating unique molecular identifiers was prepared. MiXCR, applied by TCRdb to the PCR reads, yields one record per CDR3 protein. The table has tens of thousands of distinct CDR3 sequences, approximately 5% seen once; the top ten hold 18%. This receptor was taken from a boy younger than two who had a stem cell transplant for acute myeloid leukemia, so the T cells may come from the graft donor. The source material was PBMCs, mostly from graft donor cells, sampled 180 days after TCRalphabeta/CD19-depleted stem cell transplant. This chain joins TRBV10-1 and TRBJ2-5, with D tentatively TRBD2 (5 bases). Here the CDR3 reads CASSESTFSPGQETQYF. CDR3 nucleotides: TGCGCCAGCAGTGAGTCGACGTTTAGCCCGGGACAAGAGACCCAGTACTTC.